The 2 T cell receptor beta chains below were found in one sample sequenced in a study of beta chain features in type 1 diabetes. Overall study findings and caveats: Type 1 diabetes patients showed a moderate but significant shortening of TCRB CDR3s in all four CD4+ subsets.

These receptors lack a known antigen. Expressed TCRB transcripts were sequenced because the isolated RNA had all been reverse transcribed beforehand. The method was immunoSEQ multiplex PCR; TCRdb's version includes in-frame clones alone and lacks a portion of them. The sample has hundreds of thousands of clones; over 14% are singletons. Input material: naive CD4+ T cells from blood. The receptor source for this set is a man between 18 and 35 years old with type 1 diabetes.

The chain combines TRBV18 with TRBJ2-7, with D tentatively TRBD1 (7 bases). The length of the CDR3 is 15 residues. Trimming removed 4 bases at V and 5 bases at J, with 18 bases between. In germline, CDR1 is KGHSH, CDR2 LQKENI. This chain's CDR3 is CASSQTGAGSHEQYF. CDR3 DNA sequence: TGTGCCAGCTCACAAACAGGGGCGGGGTCCCACGAGCAGTACTTC.

The chain has TRBV25-1 and TRBJ2-1; TRBD2 agrees at 9 bases. The V and J ends lost 2 bases and 4 bases, in that order; junction bases with no gene match: 3. The CDR3 is 15 residues long. Germline V gives CDR1 MGHDK, CDR2 SYGVNS. CDR3 bases: TGTGCCAGCAGTGAAAGCGGGAGGACGTACAATGAGCAGTTCTTC. Residues: CASSESGRTYNEQFF.